This is a list of T cell receptor beta chains from one sample in a study of siplizumab effects on memory and regulatory T cells. Assay used: immunoSEQ multiplex PCR; TCRdb lists only in-frame clones, some missing. The repertoire consists of about 100,000 clones, with over 90% occurring once and the leading ten covering about 11%. Sequencing input: non-Treg CD4+ T cells sorted from blood. The receptors come from a human donor in good health. Each CDR3 is given with its conserved first and last residue.

TRBV4-3 16 CASSQDTGQGDIWQFF
TRBV7-3 13 CASSPQLNTEAFF
TRBV9 16 CASSVRGTSSWETQYF
TRBV6-5 13 CASKGGGRETQYF
TRBV10-3 15 CATKLAGGPGNEQFF
TRBV7-6 17 CASSIQPGTGAAYEQYF
TRBV5-4 14 CASSLRTLRETQYF
TRBV20-1 11 CSVSGVDTQYF
TRBV18 13 CASSPGPNEKLFF
TRBV5-4 14 CASSFRGGLETQYF
TRBV11-2 15 CASSLDLGVQETQYF
TRBV18 14 CASSDRDSTDTQYF
TRBV7-9 15 CASSLVGVVSDTQYF
TRBV18 21 CASSPRFRSERTLSSYNEQFF
TRBV6-4 14 CASSRTGTNEKLFF
TRBV5-1 12 CASSLGRDRYTF
TRBV7-2 16 CASSLYTSGSTDTQYF
TRBV29-1 16 CSVVGAPGVTSYEQYF
TRBV28 17 CASSFRGGISTNEKLFF
TRBV4-1 19 CASSQGSWGLHSGANVLTF
TRBV7-3 15 CASSPGQGIGNEQFF
TRBV4-1 19 CASSQIQGRQGETNYGYTF
TRBV7-2 14 CASSLNSGRGEQYF
TRBV27 17 CASSPGAMSSGANVLTF
TRBV10-3 14 CAIRDRGVHQPQHF
TRBV21-1 16 CASSRGGQVSGTEAFF
TRBV7-9 18 CASRSTSGGSSLTGELFF
TRBV2 15 CASSLTSGPNNEQFF
TRBV28 14 CASRNLGPYQPQHF
TRBV12-2 15 CASRPGQKNHRPQHF
TRBV18 13 CASSPVPEAEQYF
TRBV5-6 16 CASSIGMRDGGETQYF
TRBV28 13 CASSFGQGESYTF
TRBV30 13 CAWSLDRGYGYTF
TRBV2 17 CASSRDGGARPNYGYTF
TRBV28 14 CASTPGGGANIQYF
TRBV5-4 18 CASSSPRPTSGSYNEQFF
TRBV27 15 CASSSPRAESYEQYF
TRBV6-4 16 CASRDLVTGIPDTQYF
TRBV9 15 CASSVEVSTGNTIYF
TRBV6-5 15 CASSRTSGNFDEQFF
TRBV14 15 CASSQDKPTPDTQYF
TRBV11-3 17 CASSPGVTSGTYNEQFF
TRBV28 14 CASSSSGGMGEQYF
TRBV7-2 14 CASSRTGGNQPQHF
TRBV5-1 16 CASTPGGSGATDTQYF
TRBV15 16 CATSTPGVNGANVLTF
TRBV7-2 14 CASRYDRGGYGYTF
TRBV6-1 14 CASSRLAGQETQYF
TRBV11-1 15 CASRSPGLAANEQFF
TRBV18 15 CASSPLVGGGTEAFF
TRBV28 15 CASSLDRTGNEKLFF
TRBV15 15 CATSRDLRDNQPQHF
TRBV6-4 14 CASSEGGLYQPQHF